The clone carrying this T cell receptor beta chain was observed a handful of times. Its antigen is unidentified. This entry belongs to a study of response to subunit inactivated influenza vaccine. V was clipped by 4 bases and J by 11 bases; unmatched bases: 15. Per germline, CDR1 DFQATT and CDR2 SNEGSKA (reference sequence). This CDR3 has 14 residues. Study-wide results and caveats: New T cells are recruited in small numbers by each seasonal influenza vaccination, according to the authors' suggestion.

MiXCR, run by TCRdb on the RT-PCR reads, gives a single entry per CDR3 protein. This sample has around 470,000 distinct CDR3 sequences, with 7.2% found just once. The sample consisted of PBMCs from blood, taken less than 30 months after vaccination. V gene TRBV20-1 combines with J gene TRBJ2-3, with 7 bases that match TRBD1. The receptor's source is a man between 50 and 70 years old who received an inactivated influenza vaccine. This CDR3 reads CSATPSTGRERQYF. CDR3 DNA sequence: TGCAGTGCTACCCCCTCGACAGGGCGCGAACGGCAGTATTTT.